These T cell receptor beta chains were read from a single sample in a study of cytomegalovirus exposure and HLA in healthy donors. Profiled with immunoSEQ multiplex PCR; TCRdb holds only in-frame clones, not every one. Seen here are about 130,000 clones, about 91% observed once, and the top ten hold approximately 1%. The material sequenced was PBMCs. These receptors all come from a woman aged 18-29 years in good health and CMV-seronegative. Each CDR3 is given with its conserved first and last residue. The order of the fields is clone size, V gene, J gene, D gene, CDR3 protein, CDR3 DNA. D genes are given only for firm matches. Some rows have no size entry. The others give once, few or many, or a class for an expanded clone.

clone size: -; V gene: TRBV5-1; J gene: TRBJ2-3; D gene: -; CDR3 protein: CASSFADTQYF; CDR3 DNA: TGCGCCAGCAGCTTCGCAGATACGCAGTATTTT
clone size: -; V gene: TRBV14; J gene: TRBJ1-1; D gene: TRBD1; CDR3 protein: CASSQDRGGQGPFKEAFF; CDR3 DNA: TGTGCCAGCAGCCAAGATCGCGGGGGACAGGGGCCATTCAAAGAAGCTTTCTTT
clone size: -; V gene: TRBV6-6; J gene: TRBJ2-5; D gene: TRBD2; CDR3 protein: CASELGISGFQETQYF; CDR3 DNA: TGTGCCAGCGAATTAGGGATTAGCGGGTTCCAAGAGACCCAGTACTTC
clone size: few; V gene: TRBV7-2; J gene: TRBJ1-3; D gene: -; CDR3 protein: CAIKTVTGNTIYF; CDR3 DNA: TGTGCCATCAAGACAGTAACAGGAAACACCATATATTTT
clone size: -; V gene: TRBV6-5; J gene: TRBJ2-3; D gene: -; CDR3 protein: CASSYSERSTDTQYF; CDR3 DNA: TGTGCCAGCAGTTACTCCGAGCGGAGCACAGATACGCAGTATTTT
clone size: once; V gene: TRBV7-2; J gene: TRBJ1-1; D gene: -; CDR3 protein: CASSLAGDTEAFF; CDR3 DNA: TGTGCCAGCAGCTTAGCAGGGGACACTGAAGCTTTCTTT
clone size: -; V gene: TRBV6-4; J gene: TRBJ1-2; D gene: -; CDR3 protein: CASSDSKDIGGYTF; CDR3 DNA: TGTGCCAGCAGTGACTCGAAAGATATCGGTGGCTACACCTTC
clone size: -; V gene: TRBV28; J gene: TRBJ1-5; D gene: -; CDR3 protein: CASTLLVGGLSNQPQHF; CDR3 DNA: TGTGCCAGCACTCTCCTGGTCGGGGGGTTGAGCAATCAGCCCCAGCATTTT
clone size: -; V gene: TRBV29-1; J gene: TRBJ2-3; D gene: TRBD2; CDR3 protein: CSVEGTSGLDTQYF; CDR3 DNA: TGCAGCGTTGAAGGGACTAGCGGACTGGATACGCAGTATTTT
clone size: -; V gene: TRBV6-5; J gene: TRBJ2-6; D gene: -; CDR3 protein: CASSYIRTGANVLTF; CDR3 DNA: TGTGCCAGCAGTTACATCAGAACTGGGGCCAACGTCCTGACTTTC
clone size: -; V gene: TRBV27; J gene: TRBJ2-3; D gene: TRBD2; CDR3 protein: CASKLYGGLAASTDTQYF; CDR3 DNA: TGTGCCAGCAAACTTTATGGGGGACTAGCGGCTAGCACAGATACGCAGTATTTT
clone size: -; V gene: TRBV2; J gene: TRBJ1-1; D gene: TRBD1; CDR3 protein: CASSRDSHMNTEAFF; CDR3 DNA: TGTGCCAGCAGCCGGGACAGTCACATGAACACTGAAGCTTTCTTT